This TCR beta chain is drawn from a study of blood T cell repertoires in COVID-19. In the study overall: Sources were T cells, B-cell-depleted T cells, or PBMCs; the material itself was cDNA or gDNA.

The assay was immunoSEQ multiplex PCR, and TCRdb's table has in-frame clones only and misses some. In the table there are 75,000 to 95,000 clones, 80% to 85% of which are singletons. This clone was observed a single time. This CDR3 region has 15 residues. J was trimmed by 7 bases and V by 2 bases; bases with no gene match: 11. Germline CDR1 SGHDT, CDR2 YYEEEE. The source material was peripheral blood. The chain carries TRBV5-6 and TRBJ1-2, with 7 bases identical to TRBD1. This receptor was obtained from a man aged 60 to 75 with acute or convalescent COVID-19. The CDR3 DNA reads as TGTGCCAGCAGCTTTGACAGGGACCCCTCACGTGGCTACACCTTC. Amino acids: CASSFDRDPSRGYTF.